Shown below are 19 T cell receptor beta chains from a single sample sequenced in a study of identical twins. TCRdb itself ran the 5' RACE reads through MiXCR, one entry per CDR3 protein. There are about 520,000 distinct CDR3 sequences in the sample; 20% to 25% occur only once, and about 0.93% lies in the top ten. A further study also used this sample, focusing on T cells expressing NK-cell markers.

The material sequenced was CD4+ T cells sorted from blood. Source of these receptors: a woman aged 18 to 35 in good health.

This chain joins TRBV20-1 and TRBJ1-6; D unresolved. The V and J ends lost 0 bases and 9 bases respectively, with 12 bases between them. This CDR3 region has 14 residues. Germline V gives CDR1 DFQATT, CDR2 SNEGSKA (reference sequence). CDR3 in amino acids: CSARDGESRSPLHF. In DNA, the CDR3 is TGCAGTGCTAGAGATGGGGAGAGTCGTTCACCCCTCCACTTT.

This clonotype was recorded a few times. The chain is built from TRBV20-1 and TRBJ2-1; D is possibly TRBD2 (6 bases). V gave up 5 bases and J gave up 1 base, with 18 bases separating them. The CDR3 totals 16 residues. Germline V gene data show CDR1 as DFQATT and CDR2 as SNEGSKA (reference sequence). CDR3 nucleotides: TGCAGTGCTCAGCCGGGAGTTGGGGTTTCCTACAATGAGCAGTTCTTC. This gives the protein CSAQPGVGVSYNEQFF.

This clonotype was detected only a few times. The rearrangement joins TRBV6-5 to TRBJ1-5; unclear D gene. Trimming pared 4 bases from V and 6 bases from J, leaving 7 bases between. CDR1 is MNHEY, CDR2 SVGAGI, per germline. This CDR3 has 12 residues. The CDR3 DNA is TGTGCCAGCAGTTCTTTCGGTCAGCCCCAGCATTTT. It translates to CASSSFGQPQHF.

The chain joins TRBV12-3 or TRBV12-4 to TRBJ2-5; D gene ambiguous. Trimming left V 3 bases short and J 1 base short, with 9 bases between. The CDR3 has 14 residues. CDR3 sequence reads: CASSFSGSQETQYF. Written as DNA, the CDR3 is TGTGCCAGCAGTTTCTCCGGGTCCCAAGAGACCCAGTACTTC.

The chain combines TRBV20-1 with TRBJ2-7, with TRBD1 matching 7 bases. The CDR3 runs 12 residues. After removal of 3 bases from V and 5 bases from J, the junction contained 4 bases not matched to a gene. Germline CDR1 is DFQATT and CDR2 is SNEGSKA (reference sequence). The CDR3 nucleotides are TGCAGTGCTAGCCGGACAGGAGACGAGCAGTACTTC. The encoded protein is CSASRTGDEQYF.

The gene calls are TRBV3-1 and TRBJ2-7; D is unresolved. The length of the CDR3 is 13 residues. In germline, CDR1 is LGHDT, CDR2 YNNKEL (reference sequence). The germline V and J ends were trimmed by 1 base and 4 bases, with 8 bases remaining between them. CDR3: CASSQAVGYEQYF. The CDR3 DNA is TGTGCCAGCAGCCAAGCGGTGGGGTACGAGCAGTACTTC.

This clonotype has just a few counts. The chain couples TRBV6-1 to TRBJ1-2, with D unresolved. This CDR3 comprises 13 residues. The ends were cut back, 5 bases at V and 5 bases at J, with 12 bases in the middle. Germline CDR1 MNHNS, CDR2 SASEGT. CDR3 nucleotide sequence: TGTGCCAGCAGTAGGACCGCTTTGTATGGCTACACCTTC. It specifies CASSRTALYGYTF.

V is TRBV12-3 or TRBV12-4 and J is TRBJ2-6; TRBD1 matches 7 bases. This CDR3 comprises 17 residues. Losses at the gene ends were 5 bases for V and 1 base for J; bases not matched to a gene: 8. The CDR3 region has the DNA TGTGCCAGCAGTCCGATGACAGGGCTGTCTGGGGCCAACGTCCTGACTTTC. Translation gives CASSPMTGLSGANVLTF.

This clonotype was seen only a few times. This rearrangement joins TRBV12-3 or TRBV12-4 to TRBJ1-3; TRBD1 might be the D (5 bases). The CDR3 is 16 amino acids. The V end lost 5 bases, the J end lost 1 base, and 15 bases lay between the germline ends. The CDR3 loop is CASSVRDSQSGNTIYF. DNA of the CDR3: TGTGCCAGCAGTGTCCGAGACAGCCAATCTGGAAACACCATATATTTT.

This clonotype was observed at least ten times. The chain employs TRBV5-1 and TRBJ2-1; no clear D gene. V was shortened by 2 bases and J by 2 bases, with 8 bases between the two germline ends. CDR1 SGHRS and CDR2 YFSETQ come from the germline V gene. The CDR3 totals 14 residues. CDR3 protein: CASSLSGPYNEQFF. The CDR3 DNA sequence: TGCGCCAGCAGCTTATCGGGCCCCTACAATGAGCAGTTCTTC.

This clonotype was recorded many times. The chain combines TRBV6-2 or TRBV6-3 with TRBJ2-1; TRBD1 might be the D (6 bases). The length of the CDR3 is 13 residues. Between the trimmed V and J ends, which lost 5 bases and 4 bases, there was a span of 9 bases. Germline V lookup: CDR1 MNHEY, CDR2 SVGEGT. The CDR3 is CASSRQAYNEQFF. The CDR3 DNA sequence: TGTGCCAGCAGTCGACAGGCGTACAATGAGCAGTTCTTC.

The CDR3 sequence: CASTSRVNIQYF. The CDR3 DNA reads TGTGCCAGCACCTCGAGAGTCAACATTCAGTACTTC. This chain links TRBV6-2 or TRBV6-3 with TRBJ2-4, with D unclear. The germline V gene encodes CDR1 MNHEY and CDR2 SVGEGT. The CDR3 runs 12 residues. V lost 7 bases and J 7 bases, leaving 11 bases between the germline ends.

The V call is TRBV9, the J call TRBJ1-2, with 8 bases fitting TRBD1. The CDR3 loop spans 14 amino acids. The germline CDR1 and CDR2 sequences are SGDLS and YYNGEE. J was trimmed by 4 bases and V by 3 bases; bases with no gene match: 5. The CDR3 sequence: CASSARQGIYGYTF. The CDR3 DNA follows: TGTGCCAGCAGCGCGAGACAGGGGATCTATGGCTACACCTTC.

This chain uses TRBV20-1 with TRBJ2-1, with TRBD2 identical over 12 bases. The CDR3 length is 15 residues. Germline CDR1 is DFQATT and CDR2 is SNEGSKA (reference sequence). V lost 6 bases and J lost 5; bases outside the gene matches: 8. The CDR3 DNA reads TGCAGTGCGACGAGACTAGCGGGGGCAGACAATGAGCAGTTCTTC. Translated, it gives CSATRLAGADNEQFF.

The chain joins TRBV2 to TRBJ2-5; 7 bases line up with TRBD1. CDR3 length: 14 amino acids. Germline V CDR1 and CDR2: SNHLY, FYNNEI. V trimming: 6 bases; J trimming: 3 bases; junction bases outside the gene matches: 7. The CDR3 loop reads CASSRTGPKETQYF. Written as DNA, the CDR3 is TGTGCCAGCAGCCGGACAGGTCCTAAAGAGACCCAGTACTTC.

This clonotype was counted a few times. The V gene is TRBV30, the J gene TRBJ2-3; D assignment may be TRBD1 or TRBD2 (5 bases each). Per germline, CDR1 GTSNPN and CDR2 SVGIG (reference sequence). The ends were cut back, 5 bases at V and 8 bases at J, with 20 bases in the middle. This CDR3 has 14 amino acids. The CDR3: CAWSIYGATGTQYF. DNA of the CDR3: TGTGCCTGGTCCATATACGGGGCGACGGGTACGCAGTATTTT.

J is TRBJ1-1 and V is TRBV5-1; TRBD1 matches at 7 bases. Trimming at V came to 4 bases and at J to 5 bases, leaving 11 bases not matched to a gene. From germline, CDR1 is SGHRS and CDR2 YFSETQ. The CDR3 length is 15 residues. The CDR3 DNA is TGCGCCAGCAGCCTAATACAGGGGCAGGGGACTGAAGCTTTCTTT. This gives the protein CASSLIQGQGTEAFF.

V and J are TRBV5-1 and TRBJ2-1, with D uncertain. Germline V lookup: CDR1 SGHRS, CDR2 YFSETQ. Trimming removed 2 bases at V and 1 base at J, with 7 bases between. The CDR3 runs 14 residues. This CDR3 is CASSLKVSYNEQFF. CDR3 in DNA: TGCGCCAGCAGCTTAAAAGTTTCCTACAATGAGCAGTTCTTC.

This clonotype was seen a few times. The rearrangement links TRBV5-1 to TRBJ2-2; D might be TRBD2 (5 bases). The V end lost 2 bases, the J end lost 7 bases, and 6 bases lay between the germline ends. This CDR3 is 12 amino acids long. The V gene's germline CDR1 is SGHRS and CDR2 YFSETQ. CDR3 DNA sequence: TGCGCCAGCAGCTTCGGGGTCGGGGAGCTGTTTTTT. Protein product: CASSFGVGELFF.